A single T cell receptor (beta chain) is shown here with its context. This entry comes from a study of spatial heterogeneity in lung cancer. Study information: The study observed each unique TCR and UMI combination more than ten times on average in raw reads.

Every cDNA TCR molecule received its own unique molecular identifier. TCRdb re-called the 5' RACE reads with MiXCR, one entry per CDR3 protein. The data show 90,000 to 95,000 distinct CDR3 sequences, roughly 12% seen once. CDR3 length: 15 residues. Germline loops: CDR1 SGHRS, CDR2 YFSETQ. V lost 3 bases, J lost 3 bases, and 5 bases stayed unmatched. Time point in this sample: sample taken at primary tumor resection. The cohort: approximately 66 early-stage, untreated non-small cell lung cancer patients. No cell sorting; template was whole RNA from tumor, lung tissue or PBMC. The gene calls are TRBV5-1 and TRBJ2-7; 11 nucleotides agree with TRBD1. The TCR was taken from a male donor with early-stage non-small cell lung cancer. The source was PBMCs, collected at surgery. CDR3 amino acids: CASSSGGTGGYEQYF. CDR3 coding DNA: TGCGCCAGCAGCTCCGGGGGGACAGGGGGCTACGAGCAGTACTTC.